What follows is one T cell receptor beta chain and its context. This sample was included in a study of blood T cell repertoires in COVID-19. Assay: immunoSEQ multiplex PCR; the TCRdb copy retains only in-frame clones and omits some. Here the sample spans about 140,000 clones, roughly 88% being singletons. J gave up 4 bases and V 3 bases, and 7 bases lay outside the gene matches. CDR3 length equals 17 residues. Germline CDR1 reads SGHTA; CDR2 reads FQGNSA. The sample taken for sequencing was peripheral blood. This chain uses TRBV7-2 with TRBJ2-5, with 14 bases fitting TRBD2. This TCR was sampled from a woman aged 55-75 years with acute or convalescent COVID-19. The CDR3 sequence is CASSFTGLAGGRETQYF. The CDR3 nucleotides read TGTGCCAGCAGCTTTACTGGACTAGCGGGGGGACGAGAGACCCAGTACTTC.